These 13 T cell receptor beta chains originate from one sample sequenced in a study of T cell responses to AZD1222 COVID-19 vaccine. Here immunoSEQ multiplex PCR was the method, and the copy in TCRdb shows in-frame clones only, minus some. The table has 130,000 to 150,000 clones, around 88% seen once. Here the sequenced sample was peripheral blood, taken on day 0 of MenACWY control vaccination. The receptors here all came from an adult in good health.

The chain uses TRBV29-1 and TRBJ1-4; the D gene is possibly TRBD1 (6 bases). CDR1 is SQVTM, CDR2 ANQGSEA, per germline. The CDR3 is made up of 14 amino acids. Trimming took off 4 bases at V and 5 bases at J, with 14 bases between the two ends. In DNA, the CDR3 is TGCAGCGTTGCTGAACCGGGGGCGAATGAAAAACTGTTTTTT. Translated, it gives CSVAEPGANEKLFF.

The chain combines TRBV13 with TRBJ1-6, with 10 bases matching TRBD1. This CDR3 has 17 amino acids. Trimming cost V 5 bases and J 0 bases; bases outside gene matches: 4. Germline values: CDR1 PRHDT, CDR2 FYEKMQ (reference sequence). In DNA, the CDR3 is TGTGCCAGCAGCGACAGGGGGCTGAGCTCCTATAATTCACCCCTCCACTTT. Residues: CASSDRGLSSYNSPLHF.

J is TRBJ2-1 and V is TRBV7-2; 7 bases are a match to TRBD1. CDR3 size: 14 residues. Trimming cost V 3 bases and J 9 bases; bases outside gene matches: 8. Per germline, CDR1 SGHTA and CDR2 FQGNSA. CDR3 in DNA: TGTGCCAGCAGCTTGGAACAGGGGACCGCTGAGCAGTTCTTC. Translation gives CASSLEQGTAEQFF.

This clone came up once. The chain recombines TRBV28 with TRBJ1-5, with TRBD1 matching 7 bases. The V and J ends lost 3 bases and 2 bases, in that order; junction bases with no gene match: 7. Per germline, CDR1 MDHEN and CDR2 SYDVKM. The CDR3 has 16 residues. CDR3 residues: CASSLEGARGNQPQHF. CDR3 bases: TGTGCCAGCAGTTTGGAGGGGGCTAGGGGCAATCAGCCCCAGCATTTT.

Notes on this clone: An end of the junction does not agree with germline; a read error may underlie this. The chain links TRBV7-7 to TRBJ2-7; 9 nucleotides line up with TRBD1. The CDR3 has 15 amino acids. Germline CDR1 reads SSHAT; CDR2 reads FNYEAQ (reference sequence). For the CDR3, the DNA is TGTGCTAGCAGCGACGGGACAGGGTCCTCCTACGAGCAGTACTTC. Its protein is CASSDGTGSSYEQYF.

J is TRBJ2-1 and V is TRBV7-3; D may match TRBD1 or TRBD2 (5 bases each). The CDR3 runs to 14 residues. V was shortened by 4 bases and J by 7 bases, with 14 bases between the two germline ends. Germline values: CDR1 SGHTA, CDR2 FQGTGA. The CDR3 DNA is TGTGCCAGCAGCTCCAATTGGGACGCGAATGAGCAGTTCTTC. This encodes CASSSNWDANEQFF.

This sequence joins TRBV28 and TRBJ1-5, with D hard to call. CDR3 length equals 18 residues. V was trimmed by 4 bases and J by 14 bases, leaving 33 bases between them. Germline V CDR1 and CDR2: MDHEN, SYDVKM. The CDR3 reads CASSSPRSSIKVLRVEHF. For the CDR3, the DNA is TGTGCCAGCAGTTCCCCTAGGTCCTCCATCAAAGTATTGCGAGTAGAGCATTTT.

The V gene is TRBV5-6, the J gene TRBJ2-7; weak D call: TRBD2 (5 bases). In germline, CDR1 is SGHDT, CDR2 YYEEEE. This CDR3 is 12 amino acids long. V was pared by 0 bases and J by 9 bases, with 10 bases between. CDR3 bases: TGTGCCAGCAGCTTGGCCAAAACTAGGCAGTACTTC. Translated: CASSLAKTRQYF.

The chain employs TRBV4-2 and TRBJ1-5, with 7 positions matching TRBD1. The V and J ends lost 1 base and 5 bases, in that order; junction bases with no gene match: 11. The CDR3 length is 17 residues. Germline CDR1 is LGHNA and CDR2 is YNFKEQ. CDR3 loop: CASSQGAGQRLHQPQHF. CDR3 sequence (DNA): TGTGCCAGCAGCCAAGGGGCGGGACAGAGATTACATCAGCCCCAGCATTTT.

The chain employs TRBV5-1 and TRBJ1-2; TRBD1 agrees at 7 bases. Germline assignment: CDR1 SGHRS and CDR2 YFSETQ. Losses at the gene ends were 7 bases for V and 8 bases for J; bases not matched to a gene: 14. This CDR3 contains 14 residues. CDR3 sequence reads: CASQPDRAGFGYTF. The CDR3 nucleotides read TGCGCCAGCCAGCCAGACAGGGCCGGATTCGGCTACACCTTC.

This chain links TRBV5-1 with TRBJ1-2; TRBD1 agrees at 8 bases. This CDR3 region has 14 residues. The V gene end was trimmed by 1 base and the J gene end by 8 bases; junction bases not matched to a gene: 7. In germline, CDR1 is SGHRS, CDR2 YFSETQ. The CDR3 region is CASSLNQGAGGYTF. CDR3 DNA: TGCGCCAGCAGCTTGAATCAGGGGGCGGGAGGCTACACCTTC. Together with reference TRBV5-1 and TRBJ1-2, the CDR3 gives the full variable domain: KAGVTQTPRYLIKTRGQQVTLSCSPISGHRSVSWYQQTPGQGLQFLFEYFSETQRNKGNFPGRFSGRQFSNSRSEMNVSTLELGDSALYLCASSLNQGAGGYTFGSGTRLTVV.

The gene calls are TRBV5-1 and TRBJ1-1; tentative D call: TRBD1 (5 bases). Trimming shortened V by 3 bases and J by 4 bases, and 13 bases separated the two germline ends. Germline CDR1 and CDR2: SGHRS and YFSETQ. CDR3 size: 14 residues. DNA of the CDR3: TGCGCCAGCAGCTATTCCGGGGGAAGCACTGAAGCTTTCTTT. Translating gives CASSYSGGSTEAFF.

The rearrangement links TRBV7-2 to TRBJ1-1; D ambiguous. CDR1 SGHTA and CDR2 FQGNSA come from the germline V gene. The CDR3 loop spans 13 amino acids. The V and J ends lost 4 bases and 11 bases respectively, with 17 bases between them. The CDR3 here is CASSSFLSSAAFF. The DNA of the CDR3 is TGTGCCAGCAGCTCCTTCTTATCTTCGGCGGCTTTCTTT.